A single sample is the source of the 5 T cell receptor beta chains below, sequenced in a study of blood T cells in healthy people across ages. Primed by a sample-barcoded 5' primer and a J-beta primer mix, a second PCR proceeded for 7 to 11 cycles. TCRdb passed the 5' RACE reads through MiXCR, listing each CDR3 protein once. The data hold some 860,000 distinct CDR3 sequences, with roughly 50% observed a single time. The material sequenced was blood. Receptors originate from a middle-aged man in good health.

This clonotype was counted a few times. The chain links TRBV4-2 to TRBJ2-3, with TRBD2 identical over 10 bases. Germline CDR1 LGHNA, CDR2 YNFKEQ. V gave up 2 bases and J gave up 4 bases; unmatched junction bases: 0. The CDR3 is 14 amino acids. The CDR3 is CASSQLAGADTQYF. The CDR3, as DNA: TGTGCCAGCAGCCAACTAGCGGGGGCAGATACGCAGTATTTT.

Regarding this clonotype: At one boundary the junction diverges from the germline segment, which might be a read error. The rearrangement links TRBV28 to TRBJ2-3; possibly TRBD2 for D (6 bases). Germline V gene sequence: CDR1 MDHEN, CDR2 SYDVKM. The CDR3 runs 15 residues. CDR3 nucleotide sequence: TGTTCCAGCAGTTTCTATTTGGGGGGACTGGATACGCAGTATTTT. Its translation: CSSSFYLGGLDTQYF. Looking up the rest from reference TRBV28 and TRBJ2-3 gives the full variable domain: DVKVTQSSRYLVKRTGEKVFLECVQDMDHENMFWYRQDPGLGLRLIYFSYDVKMKEKGDIPEGYSVSREKKERFSLILESASTNQTSMYLCSSSFYLGGLDTQYFGPGTRLTVL.

This clonotype was seen only once. Here the CDR3 reads CASSQKLGAGEEFF. CDR3 sequence (DNA): TGTGCCAGCAGCCAGAAGCTGGGGGCGGGCGAGGAGTTCTTC. The chain combines TRBV3-1 with TRBJ2-1, with D possibly matching TRBD1 (6 bases). This CDR3 region has 14 residues. Germline-derived CDR1 and CDR2 are LGHDT and YNNKEL (reference sequence). Trimming removed 3 bases from V and 14 bases from J, with 20 bases in between.

This clonotype was seen only a few times. This chain joins TRBV10-3 and TRBJ2-7; D call uncertain. The CDR3 loop spans 13 amino acids. V was trimmed by 2 bases and J by 1 base, leaving 6 bases between them. Germline CDR1 ENHRY, CDR2 SYGVKD. CDR3: CAISEAQSYEQYF. The CDR3 DNA sequence: TGTGCCATCAGTGAGGCGCAGTCCTACGAGCAGTACTTC.

This chain uses TRBV19 with TRBJ2-7, with 7 bases identical to TRBD2. The V gene end was trimmed by 5 bases and the J gene end by 0 bases; junction bases not matched to a gene: 10. This CDR3 is 16 amino acids long. The germline V gene has CDR1 LNHDA and CDR2 SQIVND (reference sequence). CDR3 bases: TGTGCCAGTAGTTTCTCTAGCGCGGGAGACTCCTACGAGCAGTACTTC. Translated, it gives CASSFSSAGDSYEQYF.